This T cell receptor beta chain was documented in a study of blood T cell repertoires in COVID-19 (dated by TCRdb to between 2020 and 2021). Study-wide context: Samples covering the acute and convalescent phases of COVID-19 were provided by collaborators in the United States, Italy and Spain. The prospective study material was composed of cDNA or gDNA derived from T cells, B-cell-depleted T cells, or PBMCs. Deeply sampled blood TCRbeta repertoires from subjects exposed to, actively infected with, or recovered from COVID-19 were included in the dataset. The repertoires were released in a freely available public database meant as a resource for research on the immune response to SARS-CoV-2. The samples were drawn from two sources: the first 160 participants of the ongoing ImmuneRACE study, and fewer than 1,500 subjects contributed by 6 global collaborators. Nearly every sample came with metadata listing a de-identified subject ID, COVID-19 status, age in years and sex. Where available, HLA class I and class II types were taken from metadata supplied by the sample provider and were not determined by assay-based typing. Beyond this particular receptor, the publication reports: The amount of clinical and demographic metadata varied by source and participant and was provided uncurated.

In the prospective study, participants were about 18 to 89 years old, resided in around 25 geographic areas of the United States, and were enrolled through a virtual design. Cohort assignment in the prospective study relied on participant-reported clinical history from a screening survey and a study questionnaire. Mobile phlebotomists in the prospective study collected whole blood, serum and a nasopharyngeal or oropharyngeal swab from every participant. Prospective study participants could optionally give additional blood draws and questionnaires over a roughly two-month period. Before DNA extraction, blood samples from the prospective study were shipped at room temperature or frozen. The immunoSEQ Assay, a bias-controlled multiplex PCR, was used to amplify TCRbeta CDR3 regions from genomic DNA. In the source study's methods: Within the assay, amplification of reference gene primers was used to estimate how many nucleated cells each sample contained. To quantify the absolute abundance of each unique TCRbeta CDR3 rearrangement, sequence reads were collapsed and filtered. Productive Simpson clonality was computed per sample as the square root of Simpson's diversity index over productive rearrangements. The source is immuneACCESS, and TCRdb retained only in-frame sequences with V and J called. Part of the clones is not carried over; for the studies checked, unresolved V genes explain less than half of this, and the remainder is unexplained. V and J calls and clone size are copied from that table; D and trimming were computed from the DNA. For this sample the table gives 350,000 to 400,000 clones, of which roughly 90% were detected only once. Over 0.9% of the sample is taken by the ten largest.

Regarding this clone: Its cognate antigen has yet to be identified. Base qualities are not recorded, but no much larger clone differs from it by a single base.

V is pared back by 6 bases and J by 2 bases, with 8 bases lying between the germline termini. Taken from cysteine to phenylalanine, the CDR3 has 12 residues. The sequence is cut down to CDR3 DNA, 36 bases in frame from base 1. From the germline V gene, CDR1 is SGHTA and CDR2 is FQGNSA. The V and J segments used are TRBV7-2 and TRBJ2-7; no confident D gene assignment can be made. Sequenced input: PBMCs or T cells enriched from blood (not recorded which). The sequence was obtained from a woman aged 25 to 39 with acute COVID-19. The DNA is as follows: TGTGCCAGCAGTTACGACACCTACGAGCAGTACTTC. It is translated as CASSYDTYEQYF.